This paragraph covers one T cell receptor (beta chain) sequence. Its binding antigen is unknown. Base qualities are not at hand, and no much larger clone is one base apart. Library creation used the immunoSEQ multiplex PCR assay. Drawn from immuneACCESS, this table holds only the in-frame rearrangements with V and J called that TCRdb kept. Clones are partly lost; checked studies trace under half to an unresolved V gene and leave the rest unexplained. The sample table shows a few thousand clones, and approximately 83% are seen once. Together, the top ten hold roughly 22% of the sample. V lost 7 bases and J lost 2 bases, and the count of bases not matched to a germline gene is 15. Taken from cysteine to phenylalanine, the CDR3 has 16 residues. Just the 48-base CDR3 DNA is kept, in frame starting at base 1. The germline V gene encodes CDR1 SQVTM and CDR2 ANQGSEA. Repertoires were sampled repeatedly over the course of chemoradiotherapy, so clonal expansion could be followed in the tumor microenvironment.

The data were taken from a study of chemoradiotherapy in HPV16-positive cancers (dated by TCRdb to between 2021 and 2024). Regarding the complete study: Candidate HPV-specific T-cell clones and common TCR motifs were defined by functional T-cell assays performed on cells from two HPV16-positive patients. The study asked whether T-cell immunity against the HPV oncoproteins E6 and E7 changes during chemoradiotherapy and whether it affects survival. The candidate HPV-specific TCRs and motifs were then tracked in TCR repertoires from 86 patients with HPV-related cancers.

Overall study outcomes, separate from this receptor: Expansion of candidate HPV-specific clones and E7-related TCR motifs was observed in the tumor microenvironment during treatment, whereas no such expansion was observed for non-HPV-specific T cells. In HPV16-positive patients, expansion of HPV-responsive T cells during chemoradiotherapy was associated with improved recurrence-free survival. The survival association was reported for HPV16-positive patients, and the functional definition of HPV-specific T cells was derived from only a couple of HPV16-positive patients.

The sequenced sample was tumor tissue, obtained from a patient who underwent chemoradiotherapy. The V gene is TRBV29-1 and the J gene is TRBJ2-5, and 8 junctional nucleotides match TRBD2. The receptor comes from a human donor with HPV-associated anogenital cancer. The nucleotide sequence is TGCAGCGGGGCTGGAGCGGGAGACGCCCCACAAGAGACCCAGTACTTC. Its protein is CSGAGAGDAPQETQYF.